Following are 19 T cell receptor beta chains from one sample sequenced in a study of response to subunit inactivated influenza vaccine. Using its own MiXCR run on the RT-PCR reads, TCRdb lists one record per CDR3 protein. The sample yields hundreds of thousands of distinct CDR3 sequences, 11% to 15% seen once. The starting material was PBMCs from blood, obtained 14 to 15 days before vaccination. The receptors originated from a man aged 45-65 years who received an inactivated influenza vaccine.

This clonotype was seen ten or more times. This chain joins TRBV4-3 and TRBJ2-2; D not certain. V was pared by 0 bases and J by 6 bases, with 5 bases between. Germline loops: CDR1 LGHNA, CDR2 YSLEER. The CDR3 is 13 amino acids. The chain's CDR3 is CASSQDRAGELFF. CDR3 sequence (DNA): TGCGCCAGCAGCCAAGACCGCGCCGGGGAGCTGTTTTTT.

This clonotype was detected only a few times. V gene TRBV29-1 combines with J gene TRBJ2-1; 13 bases map to TRBD2. Germline-derived CDR1 and CDR2 are SQVTM and ANQGSEA. Trimming cost V 6 bases and J 9 bases; bases outside gene matches: 5. This CDR3 is built from 13 residues. The CDR3 bases are TGCAGCGTGGGAGGACTAGCGGGAGTTGAGCAGTTCTTC. Translation gives CSVGGLAGVEQFF.

This clonotype was seen a handful of times. The chain couples TRBV3-1 to TRBJ1-1, with D tentatively TRBD1 (5 bases). Trimming pared 0 bases from V and 7 bases from J, leaving 12 bases between. This CDR3 region has 14 residues. Germline V gives CDR1 LGHDT, CDR2 YNNKEL (reference sequence). CDR3 region: CASSQDFDSIEAFF. The CDR3 bases are TGTGCCAGCAGCCAAGACTTCGACAGCATTGAAGCTTTCTTT.

This clonotype was observed a handful of times. The chain recombines TRBV20-1 with TRBJ2-7; D remains ambiguous. Germline lookup yields CDR1 DFQATT and CDR2 SNEGSKA (reference sequence). This CDR3 is 13 amino acids long. Trimming pared 5 bases from V and 0 bases from J, leaving 11 bases between. DNA for the CDR3: TGCAGTGCTTTACCTGTCACCTCCTACGAGCAGTACTTC. Protein: CSALPVTSYEQYF.

A few counts support this clonotype. This chain links TRBV24-1 with TRBJ1-2; 7 positions agree with TRBD1. CDR3 size: 14 residues. The germline V gene has CDR1 KGHDR and CDR2 SFDVKD. V trimming: 1 base; J trimming: 8 bases; junction bases outside the gene matches: 6. CDR3 amino acids: CATSDFRGARGYTF. The DNA for the CDR3 is TGTGCCACCAGTGATTTCAGGGGGGCGAGAGGCTACACCTTC.

A few counts support this clonotype. The J gene is TRBJ2-7, the V gene TRBV25-1; no clear D gene. CDR1 and CDR2 (germline): MGHDK, SYGVNS. The CDR3 loop spans 15 amino acids. Trimming took 5 bases from V and 3 from J, leaving 17 bases between them. Written as DNA, the CDR3 is TGTGCCAGCAGTAAATCACTTACTGGCCGCTACGAGCAGTACTTC. Its translation is CASSKSLTGRYEQYF.

The sample holds many counts of this clonotype. The chain employs TRBV12-3 or TRBV12-4 and TRBJ2-7, with D possibly TRBD2 on 5 matching bases. V lost 3 bases to trimming and J lost 3 bases, with 12 bases between them. The CDR3 runs 14 residues. For the CDR3, the DNA is TGTGCCAGCAGTTTTGCGGGTCGGGTCTACGAGCAGTACTTC. Its protein product is CASSFAGRVYEQYF.

This clonotype was detected many times. V is TRBV20-1 and J is TRBJ2-1, with 7 nucleotides matching TRBD2. The germline CDR1 and CDR2 sequences are DFQATT and SNEGSKA (reference sequence). The CDR3 length is 15 residues. The CDR3 DNA reads TGCAGCCCCCTTCCCTCTAGCGGCCTCTACAATGAGCAGTTCTTC. This gives the protein CSPLPSSGLYNEQFF.

Only a few counts were recorded for this clonotype. This sequence joins TRBV29-1 and TRBJ2-5; tentative D call: TRBD2 (6 bases). The V gene lost 8 bases and the J gene lost 2 bases, with 9 bases spanning the gap. Germline CDR1 SQVTM, CDR2 ANQGSEA. This CDR3 has 11 amino acids. CDR3 in DNA: TGCAGCTGCCGGGAGCAAGAGACCCAGTACTTC. It is translated as CSCREQETQYF.

This clonotype appeared a few times. The rearrangement joins TRBV20-1 to TRBJ2-1; TRBD2 aligns across 12 bases. J gave up 2 bases and V 1 base, and 0 bases lay outside the gene matches. Germline assignment: CDR1 DFQATT and CDR2 SNEGSKA (reference sequence). There are 15 residues in the CDR3. The CDR3 here is CSARGLAGAYNEQFF. The CDR3 DNA sequence: TGCAGTGCTAGAGGACTAGCGGGGGCCTACAATGAGCAGTTCTTC.

This clonotype has more than one count but fewer than ten. This chain joins TRBV12-3 or TRBV12-4 and TRBJ2-4; 12 positions match TRBD1. This CDR3 comprises 16 residues. J lost 3 bases, V lost 4 bases, and 4 bases had no gene match. CDR3 DNA: TGTGCCAGCAGTTGGGACAGGGGGCTCCACAAAAACATTCAGTACTTC. Translated, it gives CASSWDRGLHKNIQYF.

V gene TRBV20-1 combines with J gene TRBJ2-2; no clear D gene. The germline V gene has CDR1 DFQATT and CDR2 SNEGSKA (reference sequence). V shed 1 base and J shed 2 bases, with 5 bases lying between them. The CDR3 runs to 13 residues. The CDR3 spells CSARVINTGELFF. CDR3 in DNA: TGCAGTGCTAGAGTAATAAACACCGGGGAGCTGTTTTTT.

Only a few counts were recorded for this clonotype. This chain uses TRBV4-3 with TRBJ2-5; 8 bases map to TRBD2. The CDR3 spans 17 residues. Germline CDR1 reads LGHNA; CDR2 reads YSLEER. The junction had 7 bases not matched to a gene; V was cut back by 0 bases and J by 1 base. Written as DNA, the CDR3 is TGCGCCAGCAGCCAAGATTATCGGGGGGGCCCCCAAGAGACCCAGTACTTC. Translation: CASSQDYRGGPQETQYF.

The V gene is TRBV24-1, the J gene TRBJ2-1, with TRBD1 matching over 9 bases. Germline V CDR1 and CDR2: KGHDR, SFDVKD. V was clipped by 3 bases and J by 5 bases; unmatched bases: 13. This CDR3 contains 18 residues. The CDR3 nucleotides are TGTGCCACCAGTGATGCACCCTTCGGGACAGGGCCGAACAATGAGCAGTTCTTC. Translating it yields CATSDAPFGTGPNNEQFF.

This clonotype was counted a few times. The V call is TRBV10-3, the J call TRBJ2-3, with no clear D. CDR1 is ENHRY, CDR2 SYGVKD, per germline. V was shortened by 4 bases and J by 0 bases, with 5 bases between the two germline ends. The CDR3 length is 13 residues. CDR3 in DNA: TGTGCCATCAGTGGGAAGAGCACAGATACGCAGTATTTT. It yields the protein CAISGKSTDTQYF.

V is TRBV27 and J is TRBJ2-7, with 10 bases fitting TRBD1. This CDR3 has 17 amino acids. V shed 2 bases, J shed 3 bases, and the junction held 10 bases outside the gene matches. Germline CDR1 reads MNHEY; CDR2 reads SMNVEV (reference sequence). This chain's CDR3 is CASSLGFGDRGNYEQYF. The DNA of the CDR3 is TGTGCCAGCAGTTTAGGGTTTGGGGACAGGGGAAACTACGAGCAGTACTTC.

V usage is TRBV11-2 and J usage is TRBJ2-3, with a tentative D call TRBD2 (6 bases). CDR3 length equals 15 residues. Germline V gene data show CDR1 as SGHAT and CDR2 as FQNNGV. V lost 5 bases and J lost 2, with 14 bases in between. This chain's CDR3 is CASSPQRAFTDTQYF. CDR3 coding DNA: TGTGCCAGCAGCCCCCAGCGGGCTTTCACAGATACGCAGTATTTT.

This clonotype was seen many times. The chain carries TRBV6-2 or TRBV6-3 and TRBJ2-7, with 10 bases matching TRBD1. Trimming removed 6 bases from V and 2 bases from J; junction bases left unmatched: 13. Germline V gene lookup returns CDR1 MNHEY and CDR2 SVGEGT. This CDR3 region has 17 residues. CDR3 DNA: TGTGCCAGCAGCTACAGACGGGACAGGGGATCAACCTACGAGCAGTACTTC. Protein sequence: CASSYRRDRGSTYEQYF.

The CDR3 is CASSLTGRLGPTDTQYF. The DNA for the CDR3 is TGCGCCAGCAGCCTAACAGGACGACTAGGGCCCACAGATACGCAGTATTTT. The rearrangement links TRBV4-3 to TRBJ2-3, with a weak D call TRBD2 (6 bases). The germline CDR1 and CDR2 sequences are LGHNA and YSLEER. V was pared by 4 bases and J by 2 bases, with 19 bases between. The CDR3 contains 17 residues.